This T cell receptor (beta chain) was documented in a study of cytomegalovirus exposure and HLA in healthy donors. Across the whole study: Within the Caucasian-associated ancestry cluster were approximately 77% of the roughly 380 genotyped donors.

CDR1 and CDR2 (germline): SGHNT, YENEEA. The length of the CDR3 is 15 residues. With 5 bases clipped from V and 10 bases from J, the junction kept 13 bases outside the gene matches. PCR used 60 Vbeta primers and 13 Jbeta primers. Profiling relied on immunoSEQ multiplex PCR, and the TCRdb table lists in-frame clones only, not all of them. This table has about 160,000 clones, 70% to 85% appearing once. In regard to this clone: Its antigen is unknown.

Study outcomes and limitations: Usually a TCR sequence was rare, but some public TCRs were found in many donors.

The TCR sequence derives from a middle-aged man in good health and CMV-seropositive. The genes are TRBV11-3 and TRBJ2-1; 8 nucleotides align to TRBD2. The specimen was PBMCs. CDR3 sequence reads: CASSPRSGSLGEQFF. In DNA, the CDR3 is TGTGCCAGCAGCCCCCGAAGCGGGAGTTTAGGGGAGCAGTTCTTC.